These 13 T cell receptor beta chains share one sample of origin, sequenced in a study of T cell responses to AZD1222 COVID-19 vaccine. Profiling relied on immunoSEQ multiplex PCR, and the TCRdb table lists in-frame clones only, not all of them. The data show around 160,000 clones, approximately 94% seen once. The sample here was peripheral blood, taken on day 0 of AZD1222 vaccination. The receptors derive from an adult in good health.

This sequence joins TRBV7-8 and TRBJ1-2; 7 bases are a match to TRBD1. V lost 6 bases and J lost 1; bases outside the gene matches: 17. CDR1 and CDR2 from the germline V gene are SGHVS and FQNEAQ. The CDR3 is made up of 18 amino acids. For the CDR3, the DNA is TGTGCCAGCAGTCCAACTCGACAGGGTGGTAATATTAACTATGGCTACACCTTC. This sequence encodes CASSPTRQGGNINYGYTF.

This clone was recorded only once. The chain links TRBV19 to TRBJ1-1; 7 nucleotides align to TRBD1. The CDR3 is 15 amino acids. V was clipped by 9 bases and J by 5 bases; unmatched bases: 15. Germline V gene lookup returns CDR1 LNHDA and CDR2 SQIVND (reference sequence). The CDR3 here is CARTDRDLIGTEAFF. In nucleotides, the CDR3 is TGTGCCAGGACAGACAGGGATCTAATAGGGACTGAAGCTTTCTTT.

The chain links TRBV7-2 to TRBJ2-3, with 15 positions matching TRBD2. The CDR3 covers 17 residues. Germline V gene sequence: CDR1 SGHTA, CDR2 FQGNSA. After removal of 1 base from V and 5 bases from J, the junction contained 4 bases not matched to a gene. CDR3 residues: CASSLVGLAGGQDTQYF. The CDR3 region has the DNA TGTGCCAGCAGCTTAGTGGGACTAGCGGGGGGCCAAGATACGCAGTATTTT.

The genes are TRBV18 and TRBJ2-6; D is uncertain. In germline, CDR1 is KGHSH, CDR2 LQKENI. There are 15 residues in the CDR3. The V gene lost 3 bases and the J gene lost 0 bases, with 6 bases spanning the gap. In DNA form, the CDR3 reads TGTGCCAGCTCACCCCAGAGCTCTGGGGCCAACGTCCTGACTTTC. Its translation: CASSPQSSGANVLTF.

The chain has TRBV5-1 and TRBJ1-1; 8 nucleotides agree with TRBD1. Trimming at V came to 4 bases and at J to 0 bases, leaving 14 bases not matched to a gene. The CDR3 loop spans 18 amino acids. The germline CDR1 and CDR2 sequences are SGHRS and YFSETQ. Here the CDR3 reads CASSIGRDRTTVNTEAFF. Written as DNA, the CDR3 is TGCGCCAGCAGCATAGGCCGGGACAGGACTACTGTGAACACTGAAGCTTTCTTT.

CDR3: CASSLELNTEAFF. Written as DNA, the CDR3 is TGTGCCAGCAGCTTAGAACTTAACACTGAAGCTTTCTTT. The chain is built from TRBV11-2 and TRBJ1-1; no clear D gene. Trimming took 0 bases from V and 2 from J, leaving 4 bases between them. This CDR3 spans 13 amino acids. Germline-derived CDR1 and CDR2 are SGHAT and FQNNGV.

J is TRBJ1-1 and V is TRBV5-1; D unclear. This CDR3 is built from 14 residues. Germline V gives CDR1 SGHRS, CDR2 YFSETQ. The V end was cut by 0 bases, the J end by 1 base, with 7 bases between. CDR3 coding DNA: TGCGCCAGCAGCTTGGTGACCGAGAACACTGAAGCTTTCTTT. This sequence encodes CASSLVTENTEAFF.

This sequence joins TRBV7-2 and TRBJ1-5; no definite D call. V lost 4 bases and J lost 4, with 14 bases in between. Germline-derived CDR1 and CDR2 are SGHTA and FQGNSA. The CDR3 consists of 15 residues. CDR3 loop: CASSSPRGINQPQHF. CDR3 nucleotides: TGTGCCAGCAGCTCCCCCCGAGGGATAAATCAGCCCCAGCATTTT.

This chain links TRBV10-3 with TRBJ2-1; D remains unclear. The CDR3 is made up of 12 amino acids. CDR1 and CDR2 (germline): ENHRY, SYGVKD. Trimming left V 3 bases short and J 7 bases short, with 7 bases between. The CDR3: CAISEERNEQFF. The CDR3 DNA reads TGTGCCATCAGTGAAGAGCGAAATGAGCAGTTCTTC.

This clone was counted once. J is TRBJ2-1 and V is TRBV9; the match to TRBD1 covers 7 bases. The V and J ends lost 2 bases and 5 bases, in that order; junction bases with no gene match: 1. Germline V gene data show CDR1 as SGDLS and CDR2 as YYNGEE. The CDR3 totals 13 residues. The DNA of the CDR3 is TGTGCCAGCAGCGTGGGACAGCACAATGAGCAGTTCTTC. It yields the protein CASSVGQHNEQFF.

This sequence joins TRBV6-6 and TRBJ2-5; perhaps D is TRBD1 or TRBD2 (5 bases each). This CDR3 region has 14 residues. CDR1 and CDR2 (germline): MNHNY, SVGAGI (reference sequence). V shed 6 bases and J shed 2 bases, with 13 bases lying between them. The CDR3 sequence: CASRDVGGQETQYF. As DNA, the CDR3 is TGTGCCAGCAGGGATGTTGGGGGACAAGAGACCCAGTACTTC.

This chain links TRBV27 with TRBJ1-5; TRBD1 matches 7 bases. Germline CDR1 MNHEY, CDR2 SMNVEV (reference sequence). With 5 bases clipped from V and 9 bases from J, the junction kept 10 bases outside the gene matches. This CDR3 region has 14 residues. The CDR3 nucleotides read TGTGCCAGCAGTGTAACAGGGGCCGGTGTGCCCCAGCATTTT. Translating gives CASSVTGAGVPQHF.

This clone has only one observation. The rearrangement uses TRBV5-1 and TRBJ1-6; D is unclear. The CDR3 loop spans 14 amino acids. With 4 bases removed from V and 7 bases from J, the gap between germline ends came to 12 bases. Germline loops: CDR1 SGHRS, CDR2 YFSETQ. The CDR3 loop is CASSEGSGNSPLHF. The CDR3 DNA sequence: TGCGCCAGCAGCGAGGGAAGTGGAAATTCACCCCTCCACTTT.